The 14 T cell receptor beta chains below come from one sample, sequenced in a study of T cell responses to AZD1222 COVID-19 vaccine. Profiled with immunoSEQ multiplex PCR; TCRdb holds only in-frame clones, not every one. Among 95,000 to 150,000 clones, just under 90% were seen once, and the ten largest hold approximately 4.8%. The starting material was peripheral blood, obtained on day 0 of AZD1222 vaccination. The receptors shown here come from an adult in good health.

This chain uses TRBV19 with TRBJ2-7, with a weak D call TRBD2 (6 bases). CDR1 and CDR2 from the germline V gene are LNHDA and SQIVND (reference sequence). The CDR3 covers 16 residues. V gave up 3 bases and J gave up 6 bases, with 21 bases separating them. CDR3 nucleotides: TGTGCCAGTAGTATCGTTGCGGGAAGTCTAGGCTCCGAGCAGTACTTC. Translation gives CASSIVAGSLGSEQYF.

CDR3 sequence reads: CASSAQQSGGGYTF. The DNA for the CDR3 is TGCGCCAGCAGCGCCCAACAGTCCGGAGGGGGCTACACCTTC. The chain uses TRBV5-1 and TRBJ1-2; D gene ambiguous. The CDR3 runs 14 residues. The V gene lost 4 bases and the J gene lost 8 bases, with 18 bases spanning the gap. The germline V gene encodes CDR1 SGHRS and CDR2 YFSETQ.

The chain joins TRBV6-5 to TRBJ2-7, with 10 bases identical to TRBD1. The length of the CDR3 is 15 residues. Germline values: CDR1 MNHEY, CDR2 SVGAGI. J was trimmed by 2 bases and V by 6 bases; bases with no gene match: 7. CDR3 region: CASRGGGQGAYEQYF. The CDR3 DNA reads as TGTGCCAGCAGAGGGGGCGGACAGGGGGCCTACGAGCAGTACTTC.

On this clone itself: Sequence at one end of the junction differs from germline and may be a read error. This CDR3 is also generated by other DNA sequences in the sample. The chain is built from TRBV19 and TRBJ2-1, with D possibly TRBD1 on 6 matching bases. Germline V gene data show CDR1 as LNHDA and CDR2 as SQIVND (reference sequence). This CDR3 is built from 14 residues. The CDR3, as DNA: TGCGCCAGTAGTATAGGGGACACGAGGTATGAGCAGTTCTTC. Amino acid sequence: CASSIGDTRYEQFF.

J is TRBJ2-7 and V is TRBV7-2; TRBD1 matches 7 bases. The CDR3 loop spans 14 amino acids. V shed 5 bases and J 2 bases; nucleotides not matched to a gene: 6. CDR1 is SGHTA and CDR2 is FQGNSA in the germline V gene. For the CDR3, the DNA is TGTGCCAGCAGCCGCGGACAGGCTACCTACGAGCAGTACTTC. Amino acids: CASSRGQATYEQYF.

The chain couples TRBV3-1 (or the pseudogene TRBV3-2) to TRBJ2-1; D uncertain. CDR1 LGHDT and CDR2 YNNKEL come from the germline V gene (reference sequence). V lost 4 bases, J lost 7 bases, and 8 bases lay in between. The CDR3 consists of 12 residues. For the CDR3, the DNA is TGTGCCAGCAGCCGTGGTAGGAATGAGCAGTTCTTC. Protein: CASSRGRNEQFF.

The V call is TRBV5-1, the J call TRBJ2-7, with D possibly being TRBD2 (5 bases). V was clipped by 4 bases and J by 2 bases, with 13 bases between them. This CDR3 has 14 amino acids. CDR1 SGHRS and CDR2 YFSETQ come from the germline V gene. The CDR3 DNA sequence: TGCGCCAGCAGCCTGGAGCAGGAGGCCTACGAGCAGTACTTC. This codes for CASSLEQEAYEQYF.

V is TRBV29-1 and J is TRBJ2-5; D is possibly TRBD1 (5 bases). CDR1 and CDR2 from the germline V gene are SQVTM and ANQGSEA. Trimming shortened V by 6 bases and J by 5 bases, and 22 bases separated the two germline ends. This CDR3 is 15 amino acids long. CDR3: CSVGLIGRRRETQYF. In nucleotides, the CDR3 is TGCAGCGTGGGGCTTATCGGCAGGCGCAGGGAGACCCAGTACTTC. Together with reference TRBV29-1 and TRBJ2-5, the CDR3 gives the full variable domain: SAVISQKPSRDICQRGTSLTIQCQVDSQVTMMFWYRQQPGQSLTLIATANQGSEATYESGFVIDKFPISRPNLTFSTLTVSNMSPEDSSIYLCSVGLIGRRRETQYFGPGTRLLVL.

This sequence joins TRBV7-2 and TRBJ1-2; TRBD1 aligns across 8 bases. The germline V gene has CDR1 SGHTA and CDR2 FQGNSA. This CDR3 spans 12 amino acids. V lost 5 bases, J lost 8 bases, and 4 bases stayed unmatched. The CDR3 is CASSPRTGGYTF. CDR3 nucleotide sequence: TGTGCCAGCAGCCCGAGGACAGGGGGCTACACCTTC.

The count of this clone is one. The rearrangement links TRBV30 to TRBJ1-2; 7 nucleotides agree with TRBD1. This CDR3 is built from 13 residues. Germline CDR1 and CDR2: GTSNPN and SVGIG (reference sequence). The J segment lost 3 bases and the V segment lost 2 bases, leaving 3 bases of the junction unmatched. The CDR3 protein is CAWSRDSYYGYTF. For the CDR3, the DNA is TGTGCCTGGAGTCGGGACAGCTACTATGGCTACACCTTC. Full variable domain (missing parts from reference TRBV30 and TRBJ1-2): SQTIHQWPATLVQPVGSPLSLECTVEGTSNPNLYWYRQAAGRGLQLLFYSVGIGQISSEVPQNLSASRPQDRQFILSSKKLLLSDSGFYLCAWSRDSYYGYTFGSGTRLTVV.

The rearrangement links TRBV3-1 (or the pseudogene TRBV3-2) to TRBJ2-2; TRBD2 agrees at 14 bases. The germline CDR1 and CDR2 sequences are LGHDT and YNNKEL (reference sequence). The CDR3 loop spans 19 amino acids. V was clipped by 1 base and J by 7 bases; unmatched bases: 11. In DNA, the CDR3 is TGTGCCAGCAGCCAAGGAAATCCGGGACTAGCGGGAGCGAGCGGGGAGCTGTTTTTT. Protein sequence: CASSQGNPGLAGASGELFF.

This sequence joins TRBV30 and TRBJ2-3; D might be TRBD2 (5 bases). V lost 3 bases, J lost 2 bases, and 15 bases lay in between. The CDR3 consists of 15 residues. Per germline, CDR1 GTSNPN and CDR2 SVGIG (reference sequence). In DNA form, the CDR3 reads TGTGCCTGGAGCCGACTATTGGCGAACACAGATACGCAGTATTTT. Encoded protein: CAWSRLLANTDTQYF.

This clone came up a few times. This sequence joins TRBV27 and TRBJ2-7; TRBD2 matches at 15 bases. Germline V CDR1 and CDR2: MNHEY, SMNVEV (reference sequence). Trimming cost V 5 bases and J 4 bases; bases outside gene matches: 6. The CDR3 totals 16 residues. The CDR3 sequence: CASSGTSGGSGYEQYF. Written as DNA, the CDR3 is TGTGCCAGCAGTGGGACTAGCGGGGGGTCCGGTTACGAGCAGTACTTC.

The chain uses TRBV30 and TRBJ2-7; TRBD2 matches 8 bases. V was pared by 2 bases and J by 2 bases, with 8 bases of the junction left unmatched. CDR3 length: 15 residues. Germline V lookup: CDR1 GTSNPN, CDR2 SVGIG (reference sequence). This CDR3 reads CAWSLAAGGPYEQYF. CDR3 DNA sequence: TGTGCCTGGAGTTTAGCGGCGGGAGGCCCCTACGAGCAGTACTTC.